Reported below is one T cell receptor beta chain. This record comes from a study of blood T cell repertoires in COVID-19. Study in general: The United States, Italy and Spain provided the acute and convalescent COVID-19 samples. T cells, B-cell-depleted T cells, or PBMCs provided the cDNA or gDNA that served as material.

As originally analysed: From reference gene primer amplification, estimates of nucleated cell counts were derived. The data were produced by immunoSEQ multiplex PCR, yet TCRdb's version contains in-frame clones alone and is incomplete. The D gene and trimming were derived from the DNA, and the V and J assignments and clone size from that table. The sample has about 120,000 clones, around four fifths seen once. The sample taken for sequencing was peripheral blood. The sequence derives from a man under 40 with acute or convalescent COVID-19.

CDR3 amino acids: CASSSVAGPYEQYF. CDR3 coding DNA: TGCGCCAGCAGCTCCGTAGCGGGGCCCTACGAGCAGTACTTC. The chain is built from TRBV4-1 and TRBJ2-7; 8 bases fit TRBD2. Looked up from germline, CDR1 is MGHRA and CDR2 is YSYEKL. The junction had 5 bases not matched to a gene; V was cut back by 5 bases and J by 2 bases. CDR3 size: 14 residues.